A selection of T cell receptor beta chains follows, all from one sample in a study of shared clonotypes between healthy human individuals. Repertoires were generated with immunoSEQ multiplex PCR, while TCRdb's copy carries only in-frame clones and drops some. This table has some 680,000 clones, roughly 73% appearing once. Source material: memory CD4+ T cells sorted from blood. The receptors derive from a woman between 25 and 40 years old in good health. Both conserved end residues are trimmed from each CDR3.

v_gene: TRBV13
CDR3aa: ASSLQGTGANVLT

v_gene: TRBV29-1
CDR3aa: SVMAQMSEKLF

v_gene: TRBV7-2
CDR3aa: ASSFSRSQETQY

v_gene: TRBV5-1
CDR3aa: ASSFLTPTYEQY

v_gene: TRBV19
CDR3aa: ASIAGSRRNQPQH

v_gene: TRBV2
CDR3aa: ASSVLTSGSGELF

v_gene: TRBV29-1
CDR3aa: SVSPGTSGYEQY

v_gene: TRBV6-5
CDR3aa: ASSSGTMRYEQY

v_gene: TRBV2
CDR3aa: ASRETTDTQY

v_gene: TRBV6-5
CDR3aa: ASSTKSYGYT

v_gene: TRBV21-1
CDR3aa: AKRQGTNCEQY

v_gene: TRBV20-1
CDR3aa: SAVPMETQY

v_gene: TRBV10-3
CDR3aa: AISAEIWKTEAF

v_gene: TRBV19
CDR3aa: ASRSEVNYGYT

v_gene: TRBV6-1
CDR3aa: AGGQSSGNTIY

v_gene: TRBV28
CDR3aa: ASSLPSGRPLRTDTQY

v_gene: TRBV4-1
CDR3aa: ASRRWERTKETQY

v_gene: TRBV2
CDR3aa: ASSEVTSVLGVFGEQF

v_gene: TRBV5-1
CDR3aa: ASSPERGMATEAF

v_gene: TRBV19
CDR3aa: ASASGTDTQY

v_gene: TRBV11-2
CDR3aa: ASSLDGTGAPGGYT

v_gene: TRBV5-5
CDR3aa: ASSLILAGGSSEQY

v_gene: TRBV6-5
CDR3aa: ASSPRGVPLQPQH

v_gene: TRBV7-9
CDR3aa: ASSPGQGARYEQF

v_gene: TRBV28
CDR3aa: ASSLGALSGNTIY

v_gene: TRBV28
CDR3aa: ASTEQGARGYT

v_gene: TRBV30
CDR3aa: AWDPDQRNTIY

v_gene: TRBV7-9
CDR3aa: ASSRRDRGNTGELF

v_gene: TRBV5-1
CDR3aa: ASSLITTNEKLF

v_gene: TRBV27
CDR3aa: ASSTSYLSGNTIY

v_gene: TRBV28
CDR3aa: ASSLSGDYTDTQY

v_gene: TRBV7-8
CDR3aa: ASTRRGGGDEQY

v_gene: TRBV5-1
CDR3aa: ASSLGRSLAGRVNEQF

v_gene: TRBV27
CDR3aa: ASSDWGDRLSNQPQH

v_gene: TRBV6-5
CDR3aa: ASSPDRRINEKLF

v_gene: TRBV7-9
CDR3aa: ASSLGGHETQY

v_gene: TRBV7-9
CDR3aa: ASSQLNQPQH

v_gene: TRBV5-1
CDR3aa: ASKAALSETQY

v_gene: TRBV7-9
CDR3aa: ASSLANANEQF

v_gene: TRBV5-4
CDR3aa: ASSLGGEETQY

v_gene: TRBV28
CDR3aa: ASSFPPTGMEETQY

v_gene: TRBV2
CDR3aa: ASRSLAGGREQY

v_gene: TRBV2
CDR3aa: ATGTSGNEQY

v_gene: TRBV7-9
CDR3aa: ASSSRDPAQY

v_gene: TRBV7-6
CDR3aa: ASSGAGTSGRAVRDEQF

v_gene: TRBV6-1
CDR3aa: ASSVSGWNEQF

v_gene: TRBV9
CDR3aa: ASSVVGDSPRDEQY

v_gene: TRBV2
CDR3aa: ASSASYEQY

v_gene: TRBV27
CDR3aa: ASGDRDQETQY

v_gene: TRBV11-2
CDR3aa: ASSSPFGTSGRTDTQY

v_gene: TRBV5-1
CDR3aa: ASSSGNSYNEQF